A selection of T cell receptor beta chains follows, all from one sample in a study of PD-1 blockade in classical Hodgkin lymphoma. Sequenced by immunoSEQ multiplex PCR; TCRdb stores in-frame clones only, minus some. The sample has tens of thousands of clones, around 80% seen once. Material: peripheral blood mononuclear cells (PBMCs), obtained before the fourth cycle of nivolumab. Receptors were obtained from a human donor with classical Hodgkin lymphoma. The CDR3 runs from the conserved cysteine through the conserved F or W. Each record gives: V gene, clone size, J gene, D gene, CDR3 protein, CDR3 DNA. The D gene is left open where the match is weak. Rows may omit the clone size; those that give it use once, few, many or a size class.

>TRBV27|few|TRBJ1-2|NA
CASTGDFYGYTF
TGTGCCAGCACAGGGGATTTCTATGGCTACACCTTC
>TRBV10-3|NA|TRBJ2-4|NA
CAISESPNNIQYF
TGTGCCATCAGTGAGTCCCCCAACAACATTCAGTACTTC
>TRBV9|once|TRBJ1-2|TRBD1
CASSVGQGAYGYTF
TGTGCCAGCAGCGTAGGACAGGGGGCTTATGGCTACACCTTC
>TRBV7-9|NA|TRBJ2-7|NA
CASSRKAYEQYF
TGTGCCAGCAGCCGGAAGGCCTACGAGCAGTACTTC
>TRBV30|NA|TRBJ2-3|TRBD2
CAWRQRDTDTQYF
TGTGCCTGGAGGCAGCGGGACACAGATACGCAGTATTTT
>TRBV19|NA|TRBJ1-2|NA
CASSQNRDGYGYTF
TGTGCCAGTAGTCAGAACCGGGACGGGTATGGCTACACCTTC
>TRBV5-6|NA|TRBJ2-1|TRBD2
CASSWASGDNEQFF
TGTGCCAGCAGCTGGGCTAGCGGGGATAATGAGCAGTTCTTC
>TRBV13|NA|TRBJ2-7|NA
CASRESGEPRDEQYF
TGTGCCAGCAGAGAGTCAGGGGAACCGAGGGACGAGCAGTACTTC
>TRBV28|NA|TRBJ2-5|NA
CASSLFWGTQETQYF
TGTGCCAGCAGTTTGTTCTGGGGGACTCAAGAGACCCAGTACTTC
>TRBV28|NA|TRBJ2-1|NA
CASRTESSYNEQFF
TGTGCCAGCCGGACGGAGAGCTCCTACAATGAGCAGTTCTTC
>TRBV27|few|TRBJ1-3|NA
CASSLMPGNGNTIYF
TGTGCCAGCAGTTTAATGCCGGGGAACGGAAACACCATATATTTT
>TRBV9|NA|TRBJ1-5|NA
CASSVEGYQPQHF
TGTGCCAGCAGCGTAGAGGGGTATCAGCCCCAGCATTTT
>TRBV25-1|NA|TRBJ2-5|NA
CASSSLAVETQYF
TGTGCCAGCAGTTCCTTAGCGGTGGAGACCCAGTACTTC
>TRBV5-4|NA|TRBJ1-5|TRBD1
CASSYQGGNQPQHF
TGTGCCAGCAGCTACCAGGGGGGCAATCAGCCCCAGCATTTT
>TRBV9|NA|TRBJ1-5|NA
CASSTGGASNQPQHF
TGTGCCAGCAGCACAGGTGGGGCTAGCAATCAGCCCCAGCATTTT
>TRBV10-3|NA|TRBJ2-7|NA
CAISEVGAEQYF
TGTGCCATCAGTGAGGTGGGAGCCGAGCAGTACTTC
>TRBV29-1|NA|TRBJ1-2|NA
CSVVTGYGYTF
TGCAGCGTTGTGACAGGCTATGGCTACACCTTC
>TRBV6-6|NA|TRBJ2-7|TRBD2
CASSSGGSGSDEQYF
TGTGCCAGCAGTTCCGGTGGTAGCGGGAGCGACGAGCAGTACTTC
>TRBV6-6|NA|TRBJ2-1|TRBD2
CASNRLAGAYNEQFF
TGTGCCAGCAACCGTCTCGCGGGAGCCTACAATGAGCAGTTCTTC
>TRBV6-5|NA|TRBJ2-4|TRBD2
CASRIYASGGNIQYF
TGTGCCAGCAGGATTTATGCTAGCGGAGGCAACATTCAGTACTTC
>TRBV19|NA|TRBJ1-1|NA
CASTRGQGYTEAFF
TGTGCCAGTACCCGCGGTCAGGGCTACACTGAAGCTTTCTTT
>TRBV19|NA|TRBJ1-1|NA
CASHPPVGNEAFF
TGTGCCAGCCACCCCCCCGTGGGAAATGAAGCTTTCTTT
>TRBV9|NA|TRBJ2-5|TRBD2
CARSSGNNQETQYF
TGTGCCAGGAGTAGCGGGAATAACCAAGAGACCCAGTACTTC
>TRBV28|NA|TRBJ2-7|NA
CASSWMEGARYEQYF
TGTGCCAGCAGTTGGATGGAAGGGGCGCGCTACGAGCAGTACTTC
>TRBV27|NA|TRBJ1-2|NA
CASSSIPPGYGYTF
TGTGCCAGCAGTTCGATCCCACCGGGCTATGGCTACACCTTC
>TRBV6-5|NA|TRBJ2-7|NA
CASSQTRSTYEQYF
TGTGCCAGCAGCCAGACTAGATCAACCTACGAGCAGTACTTC
>TRBV7-6|NA|TRBJ2-2|NA
CASSEGHSNTGELFF
TGTGCCAGCAGCGAGGGACACTCGAACACCGGGGAGCTGTTTTTT
>TRBV5-6|NA|TRBJ2-1|TRBD2
CASSRGSGRVNEQFF
TGTGCCAGCAGCCGAGGAAGCGGGAGGGTCAATGAGCAGTTCTTC
>TRBV4-3|NA|TRBJ1-3|NA
CASSQDLGAAGNTIYF
TGCGCCAGCAGCCAAGATCTTGGGGCGGCTGGAAACACCATATATTTT
>TRBV4-2|NA|TRBJ2-3|NA
CAGSLATTGSDTQYF
TGTGCCGGCAGCCTAGCCACAACTGGTTCAGATACGCAGTATTTT
>TRBV5-4|once|TRBJ2-7|NA
CASSLRGASSYEQYF
TGTGCCAGCAGCTTGAGGGGGGCAAGCTCCTACGAGCAGTACTTC
>TRBV19|NA|TRBJ2-3|TRBD2
CASSPLGAGATDTQYF
TGTGCCAGTAGTCCTCTAGGAGCGGGAGCCACAGATACGCAGTATTTT
>TRBV7-3|NA|TRBJ2-7|TRBD1
CASSLQGAEQYF
TGTGCCAGCAGCTTACAGGGGGCCGAGCAGTACTTC
>TRBV14|NA|TRBJ2-3|NA
CASSHGGSDTQYF
TGTGCCAGCAGCCATGGAGGGTCAGATACGCAGTATTTT
>TRBV5-1|NA|TRBJ1-2|TRBD1
CASSPQGATGYTF
TGCGCCAGCAGTCCACAGGGGGCAACGGGCTACACCTTC
>TRBV10-3|NA|TRBJ2-4|NA
CAISESTASKNIQYF
TGTGCCATCAGTGAGTCAACAGCGTCCAAAAACATTCAGTACTTC
>TRBV18|NA|TRBJ1-6|TRBD1
CASSRGGENSPLHF
TGTGCCAGCTCACGAGGGGGCGAGAATTCACCCCTCCACTTT
>TRBV5-1|NA|TRBJ2-2|NA
CASSLVTGAVTGELFF
TGCGCCAGCAGCTTGGTCACGGGTGCCGTCACCGGGGAGCTGTTTTTT
>TRBV5-1|NA|TRBJ2-7|TRBD1
CASSFDRGAYEQYF
TGCGCCAGCAGCTTCGACAGGGGAGCCTACGAGCAGTACTTC
>TRBV11-2|NA|TRBJ2-6|NA
CASSLFSRGANVLTF
TGTGCCAGCAGCTTATTTAGCCGTGGGGCCAACGTCCTGACTTTC
>TRBV4-3|few|TRBJ1-5|NA
CASSQEVGGYSNQPQHF
TGCGCCAGCAGCCAAGAGGTGGGCGGGTATAGCAATCAGCCCCAGCATTTT
>TRBV9|many|TRBJ2-2|TRBD1
CASSVSRGGSNTGELFF
TGTGCCAGCAGCGTTAGTAGAGGGGGCTCGAACACCGGGGAGCTGTTTTTT
>TRBV7-2|NA|TRBJ2-5|NA
CASSVDGEKTQYF
TGTGCCAGCAGCGTCGACGGGGAGAAGACCCAGTACTTC
>TRBV6-5|NA|TRBJ1-5|NA
CASSYQKPPSNQPQHF
TGTGCCAGCAGTTACCAGAAACCGCCTAGCAATCAGCCCCAGCATTTT
>TRBV2|NA|TRBJ2-1|TRBD2
CASSEAASGGWDEQFF
TGTGCCAGCAGTGAAGCCGCTAGCGGGGGGTGGGATGAGCAGTTCTTC
>TRBV11-2|NA|TRBJ1-2|TRBD1
CASSLVARDRVSGYTF
TGTGCCAGCAGCTTAGTAGCGAGGGACAGGGTTTCTGGCTACACCTTC
>TRBV9|NA|TRBJ2-2|TRBD2
CASSSGGGPTAELFF
TGTGCCAGCAGCTCTGGGGGGGGTCCTACCGCGGAGCTGTTTTTT
>TRBV5-1|NA|TRBJ2-5|NA
CASSLAGGETQYF
TGCGCCAGCAGCTTGGCAGGGGGGGAGACCCAGTACTTC
>TRBV7-9|NA|TRBJ1-4|NA
CAQAGIDEKLFF
TGTGCCCAGGCGGGGATTGATGAAAAACTGTTTTTT
>TRBV7-2|once|TRBJ2-7|NA
CASSRLGLATLAEQYF
TGTGCCAGCAGCCGACTTGGCCTAGCCACCCTCGCGGAGCAGTACTTC
>TRBV5-1|once|TRBJ2-7|NA
CASRPGTNTYEQYF
TGCGCCAGCAGACCCGGGACAAACACCTACGAGCAGTACTTC
>TRBV28|NA|TRBJ2-7|NA
CASSFPSSYEQYF
TGTGCCAGCAGTTTCCCCAGCTCCTACGAGCAGTACTTC
>TRBV10-2|NA|TRBJ1-4|NA
CASSEVTNEKLFF
TGCGCCAGCAGTGAGGTGACTAATGAAAAACTGTTTTTT
>TRBV5-1|few|TRBJ1-1|NA
CASSLNTANTEAFF
TGCGCCAGCAGCTTGAATACGGCTAACACTGAAGCTTTCTTT
>TRBV30|once|TRBJ2-7|TRBD1
CAWQGVLSYEQYF
TGTGCCTGGCAGGGGGTACTATCCTACGAGCAGTACTTC
>TRBV7-8|NA|TRBJ2-2|NA
CASSYGAGELFF
TGTGCCAGCAGCTATGGGGCCGGGGAGCTGTTTTTT
>TRBV2|NA|TRBJ2-4|TRBD1
CASITTGGFGKNIQYF
TGTGCCAGCATTACTACAGGGGGCTTCGGCAAAAACATTCAGTACTTC